This TCR beta chain derives from a study of monozygotic twins with inflammatory bowel disease. The CDR3 runs 15 residues. CDR1 is MDHEN and CDR2 is SYDVKM in the germline V gene. TCRdb reprocessed the 5' RACE reads and keeps a single row for each CDR3 protein, giving no DNA. The clone table shows about 380,000 distinct CDR3 sequences, with the ten largest holding 2.5% to 3%. Specimen: blood. V and J are TRBV28 and TRBJ1-6; the D call of TRBD1 rests on TCRdb alone, since no DNA is present to check it. This clonotype originated in a human donor with ulcerative colitis or Crohn's disease, or a healthy co-twin of an affected twin (not recorded which). The CDR3: CASSLRDRGYSPLHF.